The source of this TCR beta chain is a study of CD8+ T cells in alopecia areata. In the study overall: Among treated patients, oral tofacitinib was administered at 5 to 10 mg twice daily. It was 6 to 18 months of tofacitinib, and then there were 6 months off drug.

Findings and caveats of the study: The study found higher clonality in lesional than normal scalp, especially in alopecia totalis/universalis.

This clone appeared a few times. Its antigen is currently unknown. The CDR3 covers 15 residues. CDR1 is MNHNS, CDR2 SASEGT, per germline. V dropped 5 bases and J dropped 2; count of bases not matched to a gene: 7. Isolated RNA was reverse transcribed into cDNA used as the sequencing template. This table comes from immunoSEQ multiplex PCR, and its TCRdb copy is limited to in-frame clones, with some not included. The repertoire holds 200,000 to 250,000 clones, approximately 52% seen once, with 0.45% in the top ten. Those with alopecia areata gave lesional scalp punch biopsies and peripheral blood. V gene TRBV6-1 combines with J gene TRBJ2-5; 8 bases align to TRBD1. This specimen consisted of CD4+ T cells sorted from blood, obtained at week 0. This sequence originates from a human donor with alopecia areata. The CDR3 DNA reads TGTGCCAGCAGTCCTTCCCGGACAGGGCAAGAGACCCAGTACTTC. It specifies CASSPSRTGQETQYF.